A single sample is the source of the 10 T cell receptor beta chains below, sequenced in a study of shared clonotypes between healthy human individuals. Data came from immunoSEQ multiplex PCR; TCRdb stores just in-frame clones and leaves some out. The sample carries some 700,000 clones, 90% recorded once. The sample comprised memory CD8+ T cells from PBMCs. Subset here: CD45RO+ cells pooled with CCR7-negative TemRA cells. Receptor source: a young man in good health. Some clones in this sample may be carry-over from other donors' samples.

This chain connects TRBV27 to TRBJ1-1, with 10 bases matching TRBD1. Unmatched junction bases numbered 14, after V lost 5 bases and J lost 8 bases. Germline CDR1 reads MNHEY; CDR2 reads SMNVEV (reference sequence). CDR3 length equals 16 residues. CDR3 DNA sequence: TGTGCCAGCAGTGAGGGCGTTGGGACAGGGGAGGCGGAAGCTTTCTTT. Translated: CASSEGVGTGEAEAFF.

This chain joins TRBV11-2 and TRBJ2-7; possibly TRBD1 for D (6 bases). The length of the CDR3 is 15 residues. Between the trimmed V and J ends, which lost 5 bases and 2 bases, there was a span of 16 bases. CDR1 SGHAT and CDR2 FQNNGV come from the germline V gene. In nucleotides, the CDR3 is TGTGCCAGCAGCCCTCGTGGGGACATCGCCTACGAGCAGTACTTC. It encodes CASSPRGDIAYEQYF.

In its sample, this clone was seen a few times. The chain joins TRBV9 to TRBJ1-2; tentative D call: TRBD1 (5 bases). The germline V and J ends were trimmed by 0 bases and 2 bases, with 5 bases remaining between them. CDR1 and CDR2 from the germline V gene are SGDLS and YYNGEE. The CDR3 runs 13 residues. CDR3 residues: CASSVGQNYGYTF. CDR3 in DNA: TGTGCCAGCAGCGTAGGACAGAACTATGGCTACACCTTC. The entire variable domain, with the rest obtained from reference TRBV9 and TRBJ1-2, is as follows: DSGVTQTPKHLITATGQRVTLRCSPRSGDLSVYWYQQSLDQGLQFLIQYYNGEERAKGNILERFSAQQFPDLHSELNLSSLELGDSALYFCASSVGQNYGYTFGSGTRLTVV.

The V and J genes are TRBV6-5 and TRBJ2-2; D is perhaps TRBD1 (6 bases). In germline, CDR1 is MNHEY, CDR2 SVGAGI. The CDR3 has 15 amino acids. V was trimmed by 1 base and J by 3 bases, leaving 9 bases between them. The CDR3 DNA sequence: TGTGCCAGCAGTTACTACAGGGTAGACACCGGGGAGCTGTTTTTT. Protein: CASSYYRVDTGELFF.

The chain employs TRBV5-6 and TRBJ2-1, with D hard to call. V shed 1 base and J shed 1 base, with 12 bases lying between them. Germline-derived CDR1 and CDR2 are SGHDT and YYEEEE. The CDR3 spans 16 residues. The CDR3 nucleotides read TGTGCCAGCAGCTTGTCCGGGCTCCCGTCCTACAATGAGCAGTTCTTC. Protein product: CASSLSGLPSYNEQFF.

This chain links TRBV11-1 with TRBJ2-1, with 11 nucleotides matching TRBD2. The CDR3 covers 16 residues. The V gene's germline CDR1 is SGHAT and CDR2 FQDESV (reference sequence). V dropped 5 bases and J dropped 5; count of bases not matched to a gene: 8. CDR3 in amino acids: CASSALETSGNNEQFF. CDR3 nucleotide sequence: TGTGCCAGCAGCGCCCTTGAGACTAGCGGGAACAATGAGCAGTTCTTC.

This rearrangement joins TRBV10-2 to TRBJ2-7, with D perhaps matching TRBD1 (6 bases). The V and J ends lost 0 bases and 0 bases respectively, with 9 bases between them. Per germline, CDR1 WSHSY and CDR2 SAAADI. CDR3 length equals 15 residues. CDR3 amino acids: CASSESRTASYEQYF. CDR3 sequence (DNA): TGCGCCAGCAGTGAGTCGAGGACAGCCTCCTACGAGCAGTACTTC.

The V gene is TRBV2, the J gene TRBJ1-5, with 7 bases matching TRBD1. From germline, CDR1 is SNHLY and CDR2 FYNNEI. V was clipped by 8 bases and J by 0 bases; unmatched bases: 4. The CDR3 totals 14 residues. The CDR3 protein is CASGRDSSNQPQHF. CDR3 sequence (DNA): TGTGCCAGCGGCCGGGACAGTAGCAATCAGCCCCAGCATTTT.

The J gene is TRBJ2-7, the V gene TRBV7-9; the D is unclear. Germline V lookup: CDR1 SEHNR, CDR2 FQNEAQ (reference sequence). The CDR3 is 15 residues long. The ends were cut back, 2 bases at V and 4 bases at J, with 15 bases in the middle. CDR3 loop: CASSLRDGDWYEQYF. The DNA of the CDR3 is TGTGCCAGCAGCTTAAGGGATGGTGACTGGTACGAGCAGTACTTC.

The chain uses TRBV27 and TRBJ2-2; D unclear. Germline lookup yields CDR1 MNHEY and CDR2 SMNVEV (reference sequence). CDR3 length equals 14 residues. Trimming took off 7 bases at V and 5 bases at J, with 14 bases between the two ends. DNA of the CDR3: TGTGCCAGCAATTATCGTGGGGTTACCGGGGAGCTGTTTTTT. It yields the protein CASNYRGVTGELFF.